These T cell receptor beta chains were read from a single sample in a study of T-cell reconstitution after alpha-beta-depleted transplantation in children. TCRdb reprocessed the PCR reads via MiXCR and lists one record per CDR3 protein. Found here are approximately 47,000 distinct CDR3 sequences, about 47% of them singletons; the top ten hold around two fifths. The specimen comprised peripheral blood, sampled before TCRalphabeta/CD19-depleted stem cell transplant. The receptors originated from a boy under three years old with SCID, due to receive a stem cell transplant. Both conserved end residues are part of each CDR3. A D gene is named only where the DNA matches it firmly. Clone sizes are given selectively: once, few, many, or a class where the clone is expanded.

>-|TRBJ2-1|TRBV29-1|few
TGCAGCGTTGAGGGGGGACTGGGGACTTCCAATGAGCAGTTCTTC
CSVEGGLGTSNEQFF
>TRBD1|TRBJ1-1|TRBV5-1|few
TGCGCCAGCAGCGGTAAACAGGGGGCTGGGAACACTGAAGCTTTCTTT
CASSGKQGAGNTEAFF
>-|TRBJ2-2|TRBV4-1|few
TGCGCCAGCAGCCAAGATGAGGAGCGGGGGGAGCTGTTTTTT
CASSQDEERGELFF
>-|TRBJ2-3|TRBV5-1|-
TGCGCCAGCAGCTTGGTCCCGACGGAGCGAGGAGATACGCAGTATTTT
CASSLVPTERGDTQYF
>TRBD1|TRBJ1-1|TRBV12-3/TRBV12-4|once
TGTGCCAGCAGTAGGACAGGGGGGAACACTGAAGCTTTCTTT
CASSRTGGNTEAFF
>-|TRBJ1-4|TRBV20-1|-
TGCAGTGCGCCGAAAGTCGCAACTAATGAAAAACTGTTTTTT
CSAPKVATNEKLFF
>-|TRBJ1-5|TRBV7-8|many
TGTGCCAGCAGCTTAGATGGTAATAGCAATCAGCCCCAGCATTTT
CASSLDGNSNQPQHF
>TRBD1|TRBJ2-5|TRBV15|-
TGTGCCACCAGCAGAGCGACAGGGGGACAAGAGACCCAGTACTTC
CATSRATGGQETQYF
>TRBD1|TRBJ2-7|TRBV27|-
TGTGCCAGCAGGGGGACAGCCAGCTACGAGCAGTACTTC
CASRGTASYEQYF
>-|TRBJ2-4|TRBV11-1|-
TGTGCCAGCAGCCGCCCGGCCAGTGCCTATCTAGCCAAAAACATTCAGTACTTC
CASSRPASAYLAKNIQYF
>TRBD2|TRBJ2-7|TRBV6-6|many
TGTGCCACCGAAGGACTAGCGGACGAGCAGTACTTC
CATEGLADEQYF
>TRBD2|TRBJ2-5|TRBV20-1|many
TGCAGTGCTAGAGATGGAAGGCTAGCGGGTCTCTTCCAAGAGACCCAGTACTTC
CSARDGRLAGLFQETQYF
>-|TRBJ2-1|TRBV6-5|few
TGTGCCAGCAGTTATCGTAGTGCTGAGCAGTTCTTC
CASSYRSAEQFF
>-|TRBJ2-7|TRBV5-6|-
TGTGCCAGCAGCTTGGCCAACGGGTGGGGGTACTTC
CASSLANGWGYF
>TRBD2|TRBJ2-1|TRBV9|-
TGTGCCAGCAGCCCGAAGACCATAGCGGGACCCTACAATGAGCAGTTCTTC
CASSPKTIAGPYNEQFF
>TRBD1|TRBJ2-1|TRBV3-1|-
TGTGCCTGCAGTTTATTCCCGCGGACAGGGGAAAGGTACAATGAGCAGTTCTTC
CACSLFPRTGERYNEQFF
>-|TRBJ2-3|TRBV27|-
TGTGCCAGCAGTTTCCTACTAGGAATGGCAGATACGCAGTATTTT
CASSFLLGMADTQYF
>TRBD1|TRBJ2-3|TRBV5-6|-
TGTGCCAGCAGCTCGTACGGACAGGGGATAGATACGCAGTATTTT
CASSSYGQGIDTQYF
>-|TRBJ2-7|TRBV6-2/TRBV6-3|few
TGTGCCACCTCGCTGGCGGGGGCTTACTACGAGCAGTACTTC
CATSLAGAYYEQYF
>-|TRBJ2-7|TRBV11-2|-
TGTGCCAGCAGCTTAGTATCTCGAGCCTACGAGCAGTACTTC
CASSLVSRAYEQYF
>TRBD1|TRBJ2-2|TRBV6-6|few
TGTGCCAGCAATCCGGGACAGGGTCTGTTTTTT
CASNPGQGLFF
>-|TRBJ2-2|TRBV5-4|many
TGTGCCAGCAGCTTCCCCCCAGGGTCGGACACCGGGGAGCTGTTTTTT
CASSFPPGSDTGELFF
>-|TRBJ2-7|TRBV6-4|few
TGTGCCAGCAGTGAGGTGGCAGGGGCTTTCGACGAGCAGTACTTC
CASSEVAGAFDEQYF
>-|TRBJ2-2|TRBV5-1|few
TGCGCCAGCATCGGTCTACCGGGCCCCACCGGGGAGCTGTTTTTT
CASIGLPGPTGELFF
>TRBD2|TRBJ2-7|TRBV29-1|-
TGCAGCGTTGAAACGGCTAGCGGGGCCAGCGAGCAGTACTTC
CSVETASGASEQYF
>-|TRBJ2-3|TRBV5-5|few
TGTGCCAGCAGCTGGGAGGATACGCAGTATTTT
CASSWEDTQYF
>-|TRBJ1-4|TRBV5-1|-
TGCGCCAGCAGCCTGCCTGGATCGGCGGGAGAACTGTTTTTT
CASSLPGSAGELFF
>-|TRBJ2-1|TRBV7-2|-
TGTGCCAGCAGCCCCGACGCCGCCTACAATGAGCAGTTCTTC
CASSPDAAYNEQFF
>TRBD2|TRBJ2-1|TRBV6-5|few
TGTGCCAGCAGTTCCTTAAGCGGGGGGCTATACAATGAGCAGTTCTTC
CASSSLSGGLYNEQFF
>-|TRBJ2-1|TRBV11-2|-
TGTGCCAGCAGCTTCAACAATGAGCAGTTCTTC
CASSFNNEQFF
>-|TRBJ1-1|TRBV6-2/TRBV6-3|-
TGTGCCAGCAGTCAGCACTTAGGATTCTCCGGGGAAGCTTTCTTT
CASSQHLGFSGEAFF
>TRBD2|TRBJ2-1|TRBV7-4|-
TGTGCCAGCAGCTTAAGAGGGGCCCTAGCGGGGGGGCTTTACAATGAGCAGTTCTTC
CASSLRGALAGGLYNEQFF
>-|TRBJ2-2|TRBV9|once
TGTGCCAGCAGCGTATACAGGGAGGACACCGGGGAGCTGTTTTTT
CASSVYREDTGELFF
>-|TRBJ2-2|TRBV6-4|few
TGTGCCAGCAGTGACACGGACACCGGGGAGCTGTTTTTT
CASSDTDTGELFF
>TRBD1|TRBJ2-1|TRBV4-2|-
TGTGCCAGCAGCCAAGAGACAGGGCACAATGAGCAGTTCTTC
CASSQETGHNEQFF
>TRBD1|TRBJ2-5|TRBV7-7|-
TGTGCTAGCAGCCGGGACAGGGGGCGATCAGAGACCCAGTACTTC
CASSRDRGRSETQYF
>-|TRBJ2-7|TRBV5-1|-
TGCGCCAGCAGCCCCTCGGGGCCCTCCTACGAGCAGTACTTC
CASSPSGPSYEQYF
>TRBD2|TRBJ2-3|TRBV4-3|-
TGCGCCAGCAGCCTTGGATCCGGGGGGTTCGGTGATACGCAGTATTTT
CASSLGSGGFGDTQYF
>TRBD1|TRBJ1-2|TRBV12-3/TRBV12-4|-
TGTGCCAGCAGTTTATCGCCGGGACAGTTTAACTATGGCTACACCTTC
CASSLSPGQFNYGYTF
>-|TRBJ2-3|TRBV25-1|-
TGTGCCAGCAGTGAATACAGGGAAACAGATACGCAGTATTTT
CASSEYRETDTQYF
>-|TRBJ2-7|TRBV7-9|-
TGTGCCAGCAGCCAGGTGGTGGCCTACGAGCAGTACTTC
CASSQVVAYEQYF
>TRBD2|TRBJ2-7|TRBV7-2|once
TGTGCCAGCAGCAGTAGCGGGGCCAGCTCCTACGAGCAGTACTTC
CASSSSGASSYEQYF
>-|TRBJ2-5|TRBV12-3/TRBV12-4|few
TGTGCCAGCAGTTTGGGGGGCGCGGAGACCCAGTACTTC
CASSLGGAETQYF
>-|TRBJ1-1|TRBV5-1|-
TGCGCCAGCAGCTTTCAAGGGGGGAACACTGAAGCTTTCTTT
CASSFQGGNTEAFF
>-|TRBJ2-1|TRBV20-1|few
TGCAGTGCTAGAGATTTTAGGCTAGCATCGAGCTCCTACAATGAGCAGTTCTTC
CSARDFRLASSSYNEQFF
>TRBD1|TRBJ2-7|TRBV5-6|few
TGTGCCAGCAGCTGGAACTCCGGGACAGGGGGCGGTGAGCAGTACTTC
CASSWNSGTGGGEQYF
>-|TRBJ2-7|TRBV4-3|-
TGCGCCAGCAGCCAAGATAACGGCGGTCTTAGGTACTTC
CASSQDNGGLRYF
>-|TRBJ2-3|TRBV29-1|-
TGCAGCGTTCCAGACGACAGAGCCATTTCCACAGATACGCAGTATTTT
CSVPDDRAISTDTQYF